This T cell receptor beta chain is from a study of hypomethylating agent response in myelodysplastic syndrome. Study details: Complete response or hematologic improvement counted as response; others were non-responders. Study-level findings and limits: Lack of age-matching between healthy donors and MDS patients could bias comparison.

Comments on this clone: Its antigen remains unknown.

Authors' methods: Previously reported viral-epitope specificity per VDJdb covered approximately 1.7% of 150,000 to 200,000 unique clonotypes. TCRdb's table, derived via immunoSEQ multiplex PCR, lists solely in-frame clones and lacks some. That table is the source of V, J and clone size, and D and trimming were worked out from the DNA. This table holds approximately 5,000 clones, around 81% found once. Germline V gene lookup returns CDR1 SGHNT and CDR2 YYREEE (reference sequence). The CDR3 covers 14 residues. This chain links TRBV5-4 with TRBJ2-5; unclear D gene. TRBJ2-7 explains the end of the DNA better; the J call may be wrong. This clonotype was obtained from a human donor with myelodysplastic syndrome. This specimen was bone marrow, taken before or after starting hypomethylating agent treatment for myelodysplastic syndrome (not recorded which). This CDR3 reads CASSPDGPPYEQYF. Written as DNA, the CDR3 is TGTGCCAGCAGCCCCGACGGACCACCCTACGAGCAGTACTTC.